The 10 T cell receptor beta chains reported below all come from one sample, sequenced in a study of identical twins. One entry per CDR3 protein results from TCRdb running MiXCR on the 5' RACE reads. The sample gives about 730,000 distinct CDR3 sequences, 21% of which show up once; 4.3% is in the top ten. These data also formed part of another study, on T cells expressing NK-cell markers.

Sequenced sample: PBMCs. The receptors were sampled from a woman younger than 35 in good health.

This chain uses TRBV6-1 with TRBJ2-1; TRBD2 matches at 7 bases. The ends lost 5 bases at V and 4 bases at J; junction bases unmatched: 8. Germline V CDR1 and CDR2: MNHNS, SASEGT. The CDR3 contains 15 residues. The DNA of the CDR3 is TGTGCCAGCAGTCCCAGCGGCGGGGGTTACAATGAGCAGTTCTTC. Its translation: CASSPSGGGYNEQFF.

This clonotype was counted a few times. The J gene is TRBJ2-6, the V gene TRBV10-3; 8 nucleotides align to TRBD1. The ends lost 4 bases at V and 0 bases at J; junction bases unmatched: 5. CDR1 and CDR2 from the germline V gene are ENHRY and SYGVKD. The CDR3 is 17 amino acids. The DNA of the CDR3 is TGTGCCATCAGTGGGACAGGGTCTAGCTCTGGGGCCAACGTCCTGACTTTC. This gives the protein CAISGTGSSSGANVLTF.

The chain joins TRBV19 to TRBJ1-1; D ambiguous. Germline V gene sequence: CDR1 LNHDA, CDR2 SQIVND (reference sequence). The ends were cut back, 8 bases at V and 0 bases at J, with 10 bases in the middle. This CDR3 comprises 13 residues. The CDR3 DNA sequence: TGTGCCAGTGCGACGGGGATGAACACTGAAGCTTTCTTT. It yields the protein CASATGMNTEAFF.

In this sample, this clonotype turned up a few times. V gene TRBV12-3 or TRBV12-4 combines with J gene TRBJ2-7; no clear D gene. V lost 3 bases and J 3 bases, leaving 9 bases between the germline ends. CDR3 length: 13 amino acids. CDR3 DNA sequence: TGTGCCAGCAGTTTTGGATTGAACTACGAGCAGTACTTC. Translation gives CASSFGLNYEQYF.

Only a few counts were recorded for this clonotype. The chain uses TRBV7-9 and TRBJ2-1; D is possibly TRBD2 (6 bases). V lost 10 bases to trimming and J lost 1 base, with 14 bases between them. Germline V gene lookup returns CDR1 SEHNR and CDR2 FQNEAQ (reference sequence). CDR3 size: 14 residues. CDR3 sequence reads: CATLSGASYNEQFF. CDR3 DNA: TGTGCCACCCTTAGCGGAGCGTCCTACAATGAGCAGTTCTTC.

The V and J genes are TRBV19 and TRBJ2-1; D gene ambiguous. Germline CDR1 reads LNHDA; CDR2 reads SQIVND (reference sequence). V was pared by 6 bases and J by 1 base, with 16 bases between. This CDR3 region has 16 residues. In DNA, the CDR3 is TGTGCCAGTAGACCCTTCTGGGCGACGTCCTACAATGAGCAGTTCTTC. Protein: CASRPFWATSYNEQFF.

This sequence joins TRBV6-2 or TRBV6-3 and TRBJ2-1; unclear D gene. Trimming stripped 7 bases from V and 9 bases from J, with 19 bases between. This CDR3 has 14 residues. CDR1 is MNHEY and CDR2 is SVGEGT in the germline V gene. The CDR3 is CASTSPPMAIEQFF. CDR3 DNA sequence: TGTGCCAGCACCTCTCCCCCCATGGCGATTGAGCAGTTCTTC.

This chain links TRBV7-1 with TRBJ2-2, with 7 bases fitting TRBD1. TRBV7-1 belongs to the ORF category, with a function that is uncertain. With 3 bases clipped from V and 5 bases from J, the junction kept 3 bases outside the gene matches. The CDR3 length is 14 residues. CDR3 in DNA: TGTGCCAGCAGCTCGCAACAGGGGACCGGGGAGCTGTTTTTT. Its protein product is CASSSQQGTGELFF.

The rearrangement joins TRBV12-3 or TRBV12-4 to TRBJ2-1, with TRBD2 matching 7 bases. With V trimmed by 6 bases and J by 3 bases, 8 bases remained unmatched. The CDR3 runs to 15 residues. CDR3 loop: CASSRSSGVYNEQFF. CDR3 DNA sequence: TGTGCCAGCAGCCGATCTAGCGGAGTCTACAATGAGCAGTTCTTC.

As DNA, the CDR3 is TGTGCCAGCAGCTCACGGGCGAACACTGAAGCTTTCTTT. Protein: CASSSRANTEAFF. This rearrangement joins TRBV7-3 to TRBJ1-1; D remains ambiguous. Germline CDR1 reads SGHTA; CDR2 reads FQGTGA. This CDR3 has 13 residues. Trimming removed 4 bases from V and 1 base from J, with 7 bases in between.